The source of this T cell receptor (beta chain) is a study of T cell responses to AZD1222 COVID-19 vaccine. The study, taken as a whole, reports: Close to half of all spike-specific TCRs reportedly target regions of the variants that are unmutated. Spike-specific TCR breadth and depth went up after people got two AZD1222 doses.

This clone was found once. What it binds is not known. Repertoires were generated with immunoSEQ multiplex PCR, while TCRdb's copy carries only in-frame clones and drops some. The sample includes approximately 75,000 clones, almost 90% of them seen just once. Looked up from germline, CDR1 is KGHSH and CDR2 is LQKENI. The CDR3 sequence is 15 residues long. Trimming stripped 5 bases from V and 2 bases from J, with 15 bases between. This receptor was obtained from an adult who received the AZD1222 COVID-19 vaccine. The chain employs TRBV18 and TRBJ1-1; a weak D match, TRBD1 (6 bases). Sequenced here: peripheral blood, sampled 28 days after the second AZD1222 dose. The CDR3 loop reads CASSEFGTPNTEAFF. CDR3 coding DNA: TGTGCCAGCTCAGAATTCGGGACACCTAACACTGAAGCTTTCTTT.